This passage covers 10 T cell receptor beta chains from one sample sequenced in a study of blood T cells in healthy people across ages. PCR was performed a second time for 7 to 11 cycles using a sample-barcoded 5' primer and a J-beta primer mix. Each CDR3 protein is one row after TCRdb ran MiXCR on the 5' RACE reads. The data show over 1,200,000 distinct CDR3 sequences, with around 59% seen just once and 5.5% to 8% held by the top ten. Sequencing was performed on blood. The receptor set was obtained from a man aged 18 to 35 in good health.

The rearrangement links TRBV6-5 to TRBJ1-1; D is ambiguous. Germline CDR1 is MNHEY and CDR2 is SVGAGI. V gave up 0 bases and J gave up 1 base, with 9 bases separating them. The CDR3 has 15 amino acids. Written as DNA, the CDR3 is TGTGCCAGCAGTTACTCGTTCGGGAAGAACACTGAAGCTTTCTTT. Translated: CASSYSFGKNTEAFF.

The chain has TRBV12-3 or TRBV12-4 and TRBJ2-3; D is unresolved. CDR3 length: 18 residues. Trimming removed 6 bases from V and 2 bases from J, with 24 bases in between. The CDR3 here is CASSKEPPHFFNTDTQYF. The DNA of the CDR3 is TGTGCCAGCAGCAAGGAACCGCCTCATTTTTTCAACACAGATACGCAGTATTTT.

The V call is TRBV6-5, the J call TRBJ1-5; D may be TRBD1 (5 bases). With 6 bases removed from V and 5 bases from J, the gap between germline ends came to 20 bases. This CDR3 is 16 amino acids long. Germline V lookup: CDR1 MNHEY, CDR2 SVGAGI. The CDR3, as DNA: TGTGCCAGCAGCGGTGCCCCGCCCGGGGGGGATCAGCCCCAGCATTTT. It specifies CASSGAPPGGDQPQHF.

The V call is TRBV5-4, the J call TRBJ2-4, with D possibly matching TRBD2 (5 bases). Per the germline V gene, CDR1 is SGHNT and CDR2 is YYREEE (reference sequence). Trimming took off 6 bases at V and 13 bases at J, with 20 bases between the two ends. The CDR3 is 13 amino acids. This chain's CDR3 is CASNQDFSTEQYF. DNA of the CDR3: TGTGCCAGCAACCAGGACTTCTCTACGGAGCAGTACTTC.

The chain combines TRBV20-1 with TRBJ1-1, with a possible D match to TRBD1 (5 bases). CDR1 DFQATT and CDR2 SNEGSKA come from the germline V gene (reference sequence). This CDR3 is built from 14 residues. The V end was cut by 5 bases, the J end by 0 bases, with 13 bases between. For the CDR3, the DNA is TGCAGTGCTCCTGACGAGGGGCTGAACACTGAAGCTTTCTTT. It yields the protein CSAPDEGLNTEAFF.

V usage is TRBV5-1 and J usage is TRBJ1-2; TRBD1 is a possible D gene (5 bases). This CDR3 is 16 amino acids long. Looked up from germline, CDR1 is SGHRS and CDR2 is YFSETQ. V lost 3 bases and J 0 bases, leaving 15 bases between the germline ends. CDR3 amino acids: CASSWYGDASNYGYTF. DNA of the CDR3: TGCGCCAGCAGCTGGTACGGGGACGCCTCTAACTATGGCTACACCTTC.

There are a few counts of this clonotype. The V and J genes are TRBV27 and TRBJ2-7, with 13 bases fitting TRBD2. Germline assignment: CDR1 MNHEY and CDR2 SMNVEV (reference sequence). J was trimmed by 0 bases and V by 9 bases; bases with no gene match: 5. This CDR3 spans 15 amino acids. CDR3 in amino acids: CASSGLAGISYEQYF. In DNA, the CDR3 is TGTGCCAGTTCGGGACTAGCGGGAATCTCCTACGAGCAGTACTTC.

This clonotype was counted a few times. The chain employs TRBV6-5 and TRBJ2-7; 9 bases are a match to TRBD1. CDR3 length: 15 residues. J gave up 2 bases and V 0 bases, and 2 bases lay outside the gene matches. Looked up from germline, CDR1 is MNHEY and CDR2 is SVGAGI. The CDR3 is CASSYSRDRAYEQYF. As DNA, the CDR3 is TGTGCCAGCAGTTACTCCCGGGACAGGGCCTACGAGCAGTACTTC.

There are a few counts of this clonotype. The J gene is TRBJ2-7, the V gene TRBV2; D possibly corresponds to TRBD1 (7 bases). Trimming took 2 bases from V and 6 from J, leaving 8 bases between them. This CDR3 spans 12 amino acids. Germline CDR1 SNHLY, CDR2 FYNNEI. The CDR3 DNA reads as TGTGCCAGCAGTGAACAGGGGGGCGAGCAGTACTTC. Protein: CASSEQGGEQYF.

This clonotype was detected only a few times. This CDR3 is CSVEDLEETQYF. DNA for the CDR3: TGCAGCGTTGAAGATCTGGAGGAGACCCAGTACTTC. The V gene is TRBV29-1, the J gene TRBJ2-5, with no clear D. Per the germline V gene, CDR1 is SQVTM and CDR2 is ANQGSEA. The CDR3 totals 12 residues. V gave up 0 bases and J gave up 5 bases, with 7 bases separating them.